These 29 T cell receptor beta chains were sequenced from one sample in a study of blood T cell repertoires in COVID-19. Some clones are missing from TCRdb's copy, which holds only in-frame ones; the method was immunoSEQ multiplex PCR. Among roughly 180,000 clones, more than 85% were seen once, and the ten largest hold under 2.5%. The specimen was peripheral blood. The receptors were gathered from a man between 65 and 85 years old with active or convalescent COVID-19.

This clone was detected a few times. The CDR3 DNA is TGTGCCAGCAGCCAAGGACCTACGGGGAGCTCCTACAATGAGCAGTTCTTC. It translates to CASSQGPTGSSYNEQFF. The chain uses TRBV4-2 and TRBJ2-1, with a possible D match to TRBD2 (5 bases). Per germline, CDR1 LGHNA and CDR2 YNFKEQ. Trimming took off 1 base at V and 0 bases at J, with 13 bases between the two ends. CDR3 size: 17 residues.

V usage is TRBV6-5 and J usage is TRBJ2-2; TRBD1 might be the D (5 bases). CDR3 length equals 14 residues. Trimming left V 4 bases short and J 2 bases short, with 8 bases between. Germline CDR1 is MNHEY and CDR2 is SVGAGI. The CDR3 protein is CASSSGSNTGELFF. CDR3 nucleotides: TGTGCCAGCAGTTCAGGGTCTAACACCGGGGAGCTGTTTTTT.

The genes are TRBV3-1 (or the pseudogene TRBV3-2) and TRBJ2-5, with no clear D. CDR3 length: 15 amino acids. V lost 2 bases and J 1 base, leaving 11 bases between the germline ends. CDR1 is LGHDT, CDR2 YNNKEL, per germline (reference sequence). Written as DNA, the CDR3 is TGTGCCAGCAGCCAAACTCGTAACAGCCAAGAGACCCAGTACTTC. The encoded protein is CASSQTRNSQETQYF.

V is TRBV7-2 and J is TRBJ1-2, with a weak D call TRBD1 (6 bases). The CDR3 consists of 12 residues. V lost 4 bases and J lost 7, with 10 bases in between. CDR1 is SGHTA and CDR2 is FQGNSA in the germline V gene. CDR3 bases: TGTGCCAGCAGCTCGGGGACATTTGGCTACACCTTC. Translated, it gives CASSSGTFGYTF. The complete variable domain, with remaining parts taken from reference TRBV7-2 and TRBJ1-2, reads GAGVSQSPSNKVTEKGKDVELRCDPISGHTALYWYRQSLGQGLEFLIYFQGNSAPDKSGLPSDRFSAERTGGSVSTLTIQRTQQEDSAVYLCASSSGTFGYTFGSGTRLTVV.

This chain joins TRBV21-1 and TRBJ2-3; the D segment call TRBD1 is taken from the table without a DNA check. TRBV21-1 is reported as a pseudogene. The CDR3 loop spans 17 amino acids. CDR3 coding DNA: TGTGCCAGCAGCAAAGGGGCCCAACCGAATTCCACAGATACGCAGTATTTT. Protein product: CASSKGAQPNSTDTQYF.

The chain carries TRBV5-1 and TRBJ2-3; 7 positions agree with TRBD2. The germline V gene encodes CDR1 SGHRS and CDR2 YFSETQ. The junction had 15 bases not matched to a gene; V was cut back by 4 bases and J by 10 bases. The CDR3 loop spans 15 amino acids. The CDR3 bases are TGCGCCAGCAGCACACAGACTAGCCCCGGCCCTGCGCAGTATTTT. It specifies CASSTQTSPGPAQYF.

The CDR3 nucleotides are TGCGCCAGCAGCCTTGGGGGCCCCGGATCTAGCACAGATACGCAGTATTTT. It yields the protein CASSLGGPGSSTDTQYF. The chain is built from TRBV4-1 and TRBJ2-3; D possibly corresponds to TRBD1 (6 bases). The CDR3 is 17 residues long. Germline CDR1 and CDR2: MGHRA and YSYEKL. V was pared by 4 bases and J by 0 bases, with 17 bases between.

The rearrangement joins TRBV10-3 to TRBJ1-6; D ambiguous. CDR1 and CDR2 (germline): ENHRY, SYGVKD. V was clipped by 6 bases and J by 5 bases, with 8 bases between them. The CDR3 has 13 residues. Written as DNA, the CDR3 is TGTGCCATCAGGGGGAGCGATAATTCACCCCTCCACTTT. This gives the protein CAIRGSDNSPLHF.

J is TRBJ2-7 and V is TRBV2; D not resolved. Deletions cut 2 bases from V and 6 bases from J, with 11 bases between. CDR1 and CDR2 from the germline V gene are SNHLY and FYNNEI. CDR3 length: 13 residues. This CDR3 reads CASSERVTTEQYF. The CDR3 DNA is TGTGCCAGCAGTGAACGGGTCACTACCGAGCAGTACTTC.

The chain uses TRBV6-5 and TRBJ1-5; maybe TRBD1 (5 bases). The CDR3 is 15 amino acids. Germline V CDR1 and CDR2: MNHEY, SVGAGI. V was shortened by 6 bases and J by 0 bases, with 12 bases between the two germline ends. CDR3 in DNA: TGTGCCAGCAGCCGGACAAGCCTTAGCAATCAGCCCCAGCATTTT. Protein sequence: CASSRTSLSNQPQHF.

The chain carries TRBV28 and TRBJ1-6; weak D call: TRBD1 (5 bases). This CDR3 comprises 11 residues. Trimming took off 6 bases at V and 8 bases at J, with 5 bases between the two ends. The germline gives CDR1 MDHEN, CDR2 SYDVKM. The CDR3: CASRTDSPLHF. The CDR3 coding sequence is TGTGCCAGCAGGACAGATTCACCCCTCCACTTT.

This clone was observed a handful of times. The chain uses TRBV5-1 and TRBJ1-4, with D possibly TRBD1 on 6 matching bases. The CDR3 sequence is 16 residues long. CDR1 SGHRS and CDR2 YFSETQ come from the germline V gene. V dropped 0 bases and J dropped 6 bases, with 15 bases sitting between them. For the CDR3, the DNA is TGCGCCAGCAGCTTGGAGGGGCAGGGGAGTTATGAAAAACTGTTTTTT. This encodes CASSLEGQGSYEKLFF.

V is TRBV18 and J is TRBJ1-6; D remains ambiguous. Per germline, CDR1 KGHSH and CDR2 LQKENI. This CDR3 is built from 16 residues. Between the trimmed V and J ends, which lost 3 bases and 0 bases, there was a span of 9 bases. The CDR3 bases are TGTGCCAGCTCACCGCCCATGAGCTCCTATAATTCACCCCTCCACTTT. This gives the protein CASSPPMSSYNSPLHF. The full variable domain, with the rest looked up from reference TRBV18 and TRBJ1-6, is NAGVMQNPRHLVRRRGQEARLRCSPMKGHSHVYWYRQLPEEGLKFMVYLQKENIIDESGMPKERFSAEFPKEGPSILRIQQVVRGDSAAYFCASSPPMSSYNSPLHFGNGTRLTVT.

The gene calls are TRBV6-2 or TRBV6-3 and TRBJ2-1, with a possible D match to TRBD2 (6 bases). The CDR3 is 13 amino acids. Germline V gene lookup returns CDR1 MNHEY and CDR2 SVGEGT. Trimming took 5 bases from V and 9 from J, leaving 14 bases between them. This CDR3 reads CASSGTSPREQFF. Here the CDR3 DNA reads TGTGCCAGCAGTGGAACTAGCCCTCGTGAGCAGTTCTTC.

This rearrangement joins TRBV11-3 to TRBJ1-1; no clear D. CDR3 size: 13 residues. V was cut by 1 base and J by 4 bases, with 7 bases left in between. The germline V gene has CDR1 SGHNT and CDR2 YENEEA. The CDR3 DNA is TGTGCCAGCAGCTTAGCTTCGGGCACTGAAGCTTTCTTT. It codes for CASSLASGTEAFF.

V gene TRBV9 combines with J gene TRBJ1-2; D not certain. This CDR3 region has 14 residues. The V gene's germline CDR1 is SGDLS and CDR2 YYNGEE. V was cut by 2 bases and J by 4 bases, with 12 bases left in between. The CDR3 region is CASSVAGGFYGYTF. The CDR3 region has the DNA TGTGCCAGCAGCGTCGCAGGTGGATTCTATGGCTACACCTTC.

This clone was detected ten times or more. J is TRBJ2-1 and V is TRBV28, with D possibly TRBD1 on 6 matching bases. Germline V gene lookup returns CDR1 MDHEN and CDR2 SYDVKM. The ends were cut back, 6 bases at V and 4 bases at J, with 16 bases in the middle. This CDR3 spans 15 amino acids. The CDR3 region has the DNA TGTGCCAGCAGCCTCGGGGTGGGGGCGTACAATGAGCAGTTCTTC. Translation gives CASSLGVGAYNEQFF. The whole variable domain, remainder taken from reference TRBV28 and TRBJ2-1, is DVKVTQSSRYLVKRTGEKVFLECVQDMDHENMFWYRQDPGLGLRLIYFSYDVKMKEKGDIPEGYSVSREKKERFSLILESASTNQTSMYLCASSLGVGAYNEQFFGPGTRLTVL.

CDR3 nucleotides: TGTGCCAGCAGCTTATATATTTCGGGGGGTTTGGGCAATGAGCAGTTCTTC. Residues: CASSLYISGGLGNEQFF. V usage is TRBV7-8 and J usage is TRBJ2-1; 7 bases fit TRBD2. The CDR3 extends over 17 amino acids. Germline loops: CDR1 SGHVS, CDR2 FQNEAQ. V dropped 2 bases and J dropped 6; count of bases not matched to a gene: 13.

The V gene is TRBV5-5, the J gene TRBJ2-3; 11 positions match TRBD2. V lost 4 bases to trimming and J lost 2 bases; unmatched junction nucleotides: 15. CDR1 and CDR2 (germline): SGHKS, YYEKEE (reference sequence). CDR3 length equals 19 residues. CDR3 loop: CASSPIYDSGGDTTDTQYF. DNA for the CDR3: TGTGCCAGCAGCCCCATTTATGATAGCGGGGGGGATACCACAGATACGCAGTATTTT.

This CDR3 reads CASTAGTSSTDTQYF. The CDR3 DNA reads TGTGCCAGTACTGCCGGGACTTCTAGCACAGATACGCAGTATTTT. The rearrangement joins TRBV2 to TRBJ2-3; a weak D match, TRBD2 (6 bases). CDR1 is SNHLY and CDR2 is FYNNEI in the germline V gene. This CDR3 is 15 amino acids long. V shed 9 bases and J shed 0 bases, with 16 bases lying between them.

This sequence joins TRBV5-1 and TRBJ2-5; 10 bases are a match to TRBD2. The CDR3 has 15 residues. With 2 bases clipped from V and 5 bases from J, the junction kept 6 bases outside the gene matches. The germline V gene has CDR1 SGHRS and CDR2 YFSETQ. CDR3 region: CASSFPLAGDETQYF. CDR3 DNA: TGCGCCAGCAGCTTTCCCCTAGCGGGGGATGAGACCCAGTACTTC.

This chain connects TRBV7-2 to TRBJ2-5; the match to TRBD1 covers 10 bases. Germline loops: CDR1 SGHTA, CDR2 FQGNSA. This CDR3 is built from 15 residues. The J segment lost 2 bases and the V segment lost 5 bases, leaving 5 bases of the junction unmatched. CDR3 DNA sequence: TGTGCCAGCAGCGAGGACAGGGGGAAGCAAGAGACCCAGTACTTC. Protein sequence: CASSEDRGKQETQYF. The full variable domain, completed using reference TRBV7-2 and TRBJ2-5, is GAGVSQSPSNKVTEKGKDVELRCDPISGHTALYWYRQSLGQGLEFLIYFQGNSAPDKSGLPSDRFSAERTGGSVSTLTIQRTQQEDSAVYLCASSEDRGKQETQYFGPGTRLLVL.

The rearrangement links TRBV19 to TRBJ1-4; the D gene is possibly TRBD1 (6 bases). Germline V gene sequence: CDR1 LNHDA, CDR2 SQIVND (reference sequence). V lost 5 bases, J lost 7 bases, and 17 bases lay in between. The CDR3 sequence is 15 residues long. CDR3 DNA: TGTGCCAGTAGTCCCAGAAGGGGGTCGGGTGAAAAACTGTTTTTT. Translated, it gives CASSPRRGSGEKLFF. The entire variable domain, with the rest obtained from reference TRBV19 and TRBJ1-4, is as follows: DGGITQSPKYLFRKEGQNVTLSCEQNLNHDAMYWYRQDPGQGLRLIYYSQIVNDFQKGDIAEGYSVSREKKESFPLTVTSAQKNPTAFYLCASSPRRGSGEKLFFGSGTQLSVL.

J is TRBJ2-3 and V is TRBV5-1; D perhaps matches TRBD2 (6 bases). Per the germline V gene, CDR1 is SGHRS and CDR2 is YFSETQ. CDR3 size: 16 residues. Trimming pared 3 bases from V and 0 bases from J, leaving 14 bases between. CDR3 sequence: CASSSGLLTSTDTQYF. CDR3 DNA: TGCGCCAGCAGCTCGGGACTTTTAACTAGCACAGATACGCAGTATTTT.

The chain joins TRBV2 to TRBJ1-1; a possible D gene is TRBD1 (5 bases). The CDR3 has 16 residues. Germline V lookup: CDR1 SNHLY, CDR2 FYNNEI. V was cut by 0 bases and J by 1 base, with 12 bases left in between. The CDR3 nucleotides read TGTGCCAGCAGTGAAGCGCTTGGGGGGAGGAACACTGAAGCTTTCTTT. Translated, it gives CASSEALGGRNTEAFF.

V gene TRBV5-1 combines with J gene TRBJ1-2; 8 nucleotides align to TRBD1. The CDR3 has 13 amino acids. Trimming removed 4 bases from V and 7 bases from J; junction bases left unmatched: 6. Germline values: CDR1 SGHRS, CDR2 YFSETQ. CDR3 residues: CASSPDRGGGYTF. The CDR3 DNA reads TGCGCCAGCAGCCCCGACAGGGGTGGTGGCTACACCTTC.

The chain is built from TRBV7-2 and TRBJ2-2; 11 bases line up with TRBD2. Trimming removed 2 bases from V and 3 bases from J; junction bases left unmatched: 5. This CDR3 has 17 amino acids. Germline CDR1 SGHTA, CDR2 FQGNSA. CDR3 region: CASSLLGTSGYTGELFF. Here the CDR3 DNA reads TGTGCCAGCAGCTTACTAGGGACTAGCGGATACACCGGGGAGCTGTTTTTT.

This CDR3 is CATRGLSVFHEQYF. The DNA for the CDR3 is TGTGCCACCCGAGGACTTTCCGTATTCCACGAGCAGTACTTC. This rearrangement joins TRBV10-3 to TRBJ2-7, with D maybe TRBD2 (5 bases). The germline V gene has CDR1 ENHRY and CDR2 SYGVKD. This CDR3 has 14 residues. Trimming removed 10 bases at V and 5 bases at J, with 21 bases between.

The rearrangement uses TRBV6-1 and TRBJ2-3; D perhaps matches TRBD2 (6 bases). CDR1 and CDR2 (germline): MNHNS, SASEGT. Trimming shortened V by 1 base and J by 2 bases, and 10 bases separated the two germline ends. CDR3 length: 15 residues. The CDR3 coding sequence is TGTGCCAGCAGTGAAGGGGGGGTCTCCACAGATACGCAGTATTTT. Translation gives CASSEGGVSTDTQYF.